This T cell receptor (beta chain) derives from a study of blood T cell repertoires in COVID-19. Study-wide background: Samples taken during acute and convalescent COVID-19 were collected in the United States, Italy and Spain. The cDNA or gDNA used as material had been derived from T cells, B-cell-depleted T cells, or PBMCs.

In the study's own analysis: For nucleated cells, counts were estimated from reference gene primer amplification. Here immunoSEQ multiplex PCR was the method, and the copy in TCRdb shows in-frame clones only, minus some. The DNA was the basis for D and trimming; V, J and clone size are from that table. Of 90,000 to 120,000 clones in the sample, more than 70% were seen once. This clone was seen once. The germline V gene encodes CDR1 SGHDT and CDR2 YYEEEE. With 2 bases removed from V and 4 bases from J, the gap between germline ends came to 16 bases. The CDR3 is 16 residues long. The chain has TRBV5-6 and TRBJ2-1; D ambiguous. Input material: peripheral blood. This receptor was obtained from a human donor in a cohort sampled during active COVID-19. CDR3 nucleotide sequence: TGTGCCAGCAGCTTTTCCTTTGGCGGAAGATACAATGAGCAGTTCTTC. It specifies CASSFSFGGRYNEQFF.